These 21 T cell receptor beta chains were sequenced from one sample in a study of blood T cell repertoires in COVID-19. Data came from immunoSEQ multiplex PCR; TCRdb stores just in-frame clones and leaves some out. The profile shows over 150,000 clones, 82% of them singletons. Sequenced sample: PBMCs or T cells enriched from blood (not recorded which). These receptors came from a man aged 40-49 years who had recovered from COVID-19.

The V and J genes are TRBV7-3 and TRBJ2-2; unclear D gene. This CDR3 has 12 amino acids. Trimming left V 3 bases short and J 8 bases short, with 7 bases between. Germline V gene sequence: CDR1 SGHTA, CDR2 FQGTGA. DNA of the CDR3: TGTGCCAGCAGCTTTCCCCCTGGGGAGCTGTTTTTT. This translates into CASSFPPGELFF.

A note on this clone: At the DNA level, this CDR3 is encoded by other sequences in the same sample as well. The rearrangement links TRBV14 to TRBJ1-2; D not resolved. Per the germline V gene, CDR1 is SGHDN and CDR2 is FVKESK. The CDR3 length is 13 residues. V gave up 3 bases and J gave up 2 bases, with 7 bases separating them. CDR3 DNA: TGTGCCAGCAGCCAGGGAGGGAACTATGGCTACACCTTC. Translated, it gives CASSQGGNYGYTF.

V usage is TRBV7-9 and J usage is TRBJ1-1; possible D gene TRBD1, 5 bases. This CDR3 has 13 residues. The germline CDR1 and CDR2 sequences are SEHNR and FQNEAQ (reference sequence). The ends were cut back, 3 bases at V and 4 bases at J, with 9 bases in the middle. Written as DNA, the CDR3 is TGTGCCAGCAGCTTTGCCCAGGGCACTGAAGCTTTCTTT. Its translation is CASSFAQGTEAFF. The full variable domain, completed using reference TRBV7-9 and TRBJ1-1, is DTGVSQNPRHKITKRGQNVTFRCDPISEHNRLYWYRQTLGQGPEFLTYFQNEAQLEKSRLLSDRFSAERPKGSFSTLEIQRTEQGDSAMYLCASSFAQGTEAFFGQGTRLTVV.

This clone was recorded once. V usage is TRBV7-3 and J usage is TRBJ2-1, with 9 bases matching TRBD2. Germline V gene lookup returns CDR1 SGHTA and CDR2 FQGTGA. J was trimmed by 6 bases and V by 4 bases; bases with no gene match: 4. The CDR3 runs to 14 residues. CDR3 nucleotide sequence: TGTGCCAGCAGCTCACCGGGACTAGCCAATGAGCAGTTCTTC. It translates to CASSSPGLANEQFF.

In the case of this clone: This is likely a read error, given that the CDR3 carries no conserved phenylalanine or tryptophan at its end. It is unclear where the CDR3 begins or ends on the DNA, so no DNA is shown, and the CDR3 is as TCRdb lists it. The chain carries TRBV30 and TRBJ2-3; whether TRBD2, the table's D call, matches the DNA was not checked. From its first to its last residue, the CDR3 has 12 amino acids. In germline, CDR1 is GTSNPN, CDR2 SVGIG (reference sequence). CDR3 protein: CAWSTGDGSRLV.

This clone has more than one count but fewer than ten. This rearrangement joins TRBV2 to TRBJ2-5; 8 bases are a match to TRBD2. The CDR3 sequence is 15 residues long. J lost 4 bases, V lost 5 bases, and 9 bases had no gene match. CDR1 is SNHLY and CDR2 is FYNNEI in the germline V gene. DNA for the CDR3: TGTGCCAGCAGTTTTAAGCGGGAGAGAGGAGAGACCCAGTACTTC. Its translation: CASSFKRERGETQYF.

This clone was counted once. The genes are TRBV2 and TRBJ2-2; 11 bases are shared with TRBD1. Germline V gives CDR1 SNHLY, CDR2 FYNNEI. This CDR3 has 16 residues. The junction had 10 bases not matched to a gene; V was cut back by 8 bases and J by 5 bases. Written as DNA, the CDR3 is TGTGCCAGCCAAGGGACAGGGGGGGTCGGAACCGGGGAGCTGTTTTTT. It encodes CASQGTGGVGTGELFF.

The chain employs TRBV18 and TRBJ1-6; the D gene is possibly TRBD1 (5 bases). Germline V gives CDR1 KGHSH, CDR2 LQKENI. The CDR3 loop spans 15 amino acids. V lost 5 bases, J lost 7 bases, and 15 bases lay in between. The chain's CDR3 is CASSAEQVYNSPLHF. The CDR3 DNA sequence: TGTGCCAGCTCAGCTGAACAGGTCTACAATTCACCCCTCCACTTT.

The chain employs TRBV3-1 (or the pseudogene TRBV3-2) and TRBJ1-2; D remains ambiguous. The germline V and J ends were trimmed by 2 bases and 2 bases, with 6 bases remaining between them. The V gene's germline CDR1 is LGHDT and CDR2 YNNKEL (reference sequence). There are 13 residues in the CDR3. The CDR3 loop is CASSQRLNYGYTF. The CDR3 nucleotides are TGTGCCAGCAGCCAACGCCTAAACTATGGCTACACCTTC.

This clone has only one observation. As DNA, the CDR3 is TGTGCCAGCAGCAAGGCAGTCCAAGAGACCCAGTACTTC. Translation gives CASSKAVQETQYF. V usage is TRBV21-1 and J usage is TRBJ2-5; the DNA was not compared with TRBD1, the D call given in the table. TRBV21-1 is described as a pseudogene. This CDR3 has 13 residues.

The chain couples TRBV6-4 to TRBJ1-1; D unresolved. V lost 5 bases, J lost 0 bases, and 7 bases lay in between. Germline V gene data show CDR1 as MRHNA and CDR2 as SNTAGT. This CDR3 comprises 13 residues. The CDR3, as DNA: TGTGCCAGCAGTCTAAAACTGAACACTGAAGCTTTCTTT. It specifies CASSLKLNTEAFF.

This chain uses TRBV28 with TRBJ1-5; 10 nucleotides match TRBD1. The V gene's germline CDR1 is MDHEN and CDR2 SYDVKM. Trimming took 4 bases from V and 5 from J; bases not matched to a gene: 11. The CDR3 has 17 residues. CDR3 amino acids: CASSSVIRDRGHQPQHF. In DNA, the CDR3 is TGTGCCAGCAGTTCCGTTATCCGGGACAGGGGTCATCAGCCCCAGCATTTT.

The J gene is TRBJ2-3, the V gene TRBV28; possible D gene TRBD2, 5 bases. The CDR3 loop spans 15 amino acids. CDR1 and CDR2 from the germline V gene are MDHEN and SYDVKM. Trimming left V 1 base short and J 4 bases short, with 12 bases between. As DNA, the CDR3 is TGTGCCAGCAGTTTATACGGGATAGGCGCAGATACGCAGTATTTT. Translation gives CASSLYGIGADTQYF.

This CDR3 is CSGRDRDNYGYTF. As DNA, the CDR3 is TGCAGCGGCCGGGACAGGGATAACTATGGCTACACCTTC. The chain has TRBV29-1 and TRBJ1-2; the match to TRBD1 covers 9 bases. Trimming removed 7 bases from V and 1 base from J; junction bases left unmatched: 4. The CDR3 extends over 13 amino acids. Germline V gives CDR1 SQVTM, CDR2 ANQGSEA. Variable domain in full (rest from reference TRBV29-1 and TRBJ1-2): SAVISQKPSRDICQRGTSLTIQCQVDSQVTMMFWYRQQPGQSLTLIATANQGSEATYESGFVIDKFPISRPNLTFSTLTVSNMSPEDSSIYLCSGRDRDNYGYTFGSGTRLTVV.

The chain couples TRBV2 to TRBJ2-5; the match to TRBD1 covers 7 bases. Per germline, CDR1 SNHLY and CDR2 FYNNEI. With V trimmed by 6 bases and J by 3 bases, 1 base remained unmatched. The CDR3 loop spans 12 amino acids. CDR3 in amino acids: CASSDREETQYF. The CDR3 region has the DNA TGTGCCAGCAGCGACAGGGAAGAGACCCAGTACTTC.

This clone was seen a few times. The V call is TRBV6-5, the J call TRBJ1-2; 10 bases align to TRBD1. There are 15 residues in the CDR3. Germline V CDR1 and CDR2: MNHEY, SVGAGI. V lost 0 bases and J lost 4; bases outside the gene matches: 2. CDR3 nucleotide sequence: TGTGCCAGCAGTTACTCGACAGGGGGCACCTATGGCTACACCTTC. This codes for CASSYSTGGTYGYTF.

The chain uses TRBV5-1 and TRBJ2-1, with TRBD2 as a possible D gene (5 bases). This CDR3 spans 16 amino acids. The germline V and J ends were trimmed by 0 bases and 7 bases, with 17 bases remaining between them. Germline loops: CDR1 SGHRS, CDR2 YFSETQ. The CDR3 coding sequence is TGCGCCAGCAGCTTGGACCAGCGGACCCCTTGGAATGAGCAGTTCTTC. Amino acid sequence: CASSLDQRTPWNEQFF.

The chain employs TRBV5-1 and TRBJ2-2, with a weak D call TRBD1 (6 bases). V was pared by 4 bases and J by 5 bases, with 15 bases between. The germline CDR1 and CDR2 sequences are SGHRS and YFSETQ. The CDR3 spans 15 residues. The CDR3 reads CASSPGTLYTGELFF. The DNA for the CDR3 is TGCGCCAGCAGCCCGGGGACATTATATACCGGGGAGCTGTTTTTT.

The chain links TRBV5-1 to TRBJ2-7; a weak D match, TRBD1 (6 bases). This CDR3 comprises 14 residues. Trimming cost V 5 bases and J 3 bases, with 15 bases left between them. The germline CDR1 and CDR2 sequences are SGHRS and YFSETQ. The CDR3 protein is CASRLMEDSYEQYF. Here the CDR3 DNA reads TGCGCCAGCAGACTAATGGAGGACAGCTACGAGCAGTACTTC.

The chain employs TRBV6-5 and TRBJ2-7, with TRBD1 identical over 7 bases. The CDR3 loop spans 12 amino acids. V gave up 8 bases and J gave up 2 bases; unmatched junction bases: 3. From germline, CDR1 is MNHEY and CDR2 SVGAGI. CDR3 DNA: TGTGCCAGCTCGGGACAGCCCTACGAGCAGTACTTC. Its protein is CASSGQPYEQYF.

This clone appeared a single time. V gene TRBV7-9 combines with J gene TRBJ1-2; D is perhaps TRBD1 (6 bases). The CDR3 runs 17 residues. V was trimmed by 5 bases and J by 7 bases, leaving 26 bases between them. Germline CDR1 is SEHNR and CDR2 is FQNEAQ (reference sequence). CDR3 coding DNA: TGTGCCAGCAGCCGCGGAGTGACGGGGGGACATAATAGTGGCTACACCTTC. Its translation: CASSRGVTGGHNSGYTF.